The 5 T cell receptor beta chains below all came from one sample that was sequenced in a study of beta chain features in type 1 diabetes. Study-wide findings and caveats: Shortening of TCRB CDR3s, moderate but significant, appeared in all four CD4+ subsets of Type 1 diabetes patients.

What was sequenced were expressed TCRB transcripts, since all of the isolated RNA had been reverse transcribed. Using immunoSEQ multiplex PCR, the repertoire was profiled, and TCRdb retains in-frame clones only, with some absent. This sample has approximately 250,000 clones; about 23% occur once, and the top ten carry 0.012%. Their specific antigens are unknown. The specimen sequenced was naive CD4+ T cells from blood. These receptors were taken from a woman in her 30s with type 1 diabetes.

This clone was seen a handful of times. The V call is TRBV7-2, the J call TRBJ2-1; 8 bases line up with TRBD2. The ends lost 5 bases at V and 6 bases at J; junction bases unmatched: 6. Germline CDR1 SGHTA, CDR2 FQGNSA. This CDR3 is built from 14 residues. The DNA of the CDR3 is TGTGCCAGCAGCACTAAAACTAGCGGCAATGAGCAGTTCTTC. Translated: CASSTKTSGNEQFF.

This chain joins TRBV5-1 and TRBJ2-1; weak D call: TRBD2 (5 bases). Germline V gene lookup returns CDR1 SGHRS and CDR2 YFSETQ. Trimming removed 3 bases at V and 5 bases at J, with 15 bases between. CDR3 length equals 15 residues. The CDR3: CASSSGEGRDNEQFF. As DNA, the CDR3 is TGCGCCAGCAGCTCAGGAGAGGGAAGGGACAATGAGCAGTTCTTC.

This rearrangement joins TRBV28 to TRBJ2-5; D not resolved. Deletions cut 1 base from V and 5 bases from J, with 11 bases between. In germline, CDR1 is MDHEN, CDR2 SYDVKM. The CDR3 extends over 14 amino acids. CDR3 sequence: CASSLYRNGETQYF. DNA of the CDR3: TGTGCCAGCAGTTTATATAGGAACGGGGAGACCCAGTACTTC.

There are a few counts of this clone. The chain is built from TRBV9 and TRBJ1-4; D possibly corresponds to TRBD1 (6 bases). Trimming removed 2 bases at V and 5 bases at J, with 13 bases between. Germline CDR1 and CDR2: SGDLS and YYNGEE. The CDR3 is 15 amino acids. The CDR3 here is CASSVGPGENEKLFF. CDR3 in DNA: TGTGCCAGCAGCGTCGGGCCAGGGGAAAATGAAAAACTGTTTTTT.

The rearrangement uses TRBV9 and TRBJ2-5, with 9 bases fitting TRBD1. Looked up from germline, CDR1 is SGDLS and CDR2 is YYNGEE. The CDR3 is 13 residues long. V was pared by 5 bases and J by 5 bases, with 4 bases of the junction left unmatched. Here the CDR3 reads CASRTGGRETQYF. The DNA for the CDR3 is TGTGCCAGCAGAACAGGGGGCCGGGAGACCCAGTACTTC.